This TCR beta chain is from a study of beta chain features in type 1 diabetes. Study observations and caveats: Researchers report that Type 1 diabetes patients had moderately but significantly shorter TCRB CDR3s across all four CD4+ subsets. Compared to healthy donors, patients appeared to have naive, central memory and Treg TCRB repertoires that were more alike. Among type 1 diabetes patients, VDJ junctions had fewer insertions and more deletions.

The V gene's germline CDR1 is SGHDN and CDR2 FVKESK. This CDR3 region has 17 residues. With 1 base removed from V and 7 bases from J, the gap between germline ends came to 20 bases. Notes on this clone: The antigen is not known.

Central memory, naive, regulatory and stem cell-like memory CD4+ cells were sorted by CD45RO/CCR7/CD25/CD127/CD95/CD27. The isolated RNA, all of it, was reverse transcribed, so expressed TCRB transcripts were what got sequenced. The data were produced by immunoSEQ multiplex PCR, yet TCRdb's version contains in-frame clones alone and is incomplete. The table lists some 160,000 clones, roughly 9% of them singletons. The rearrangement uses TRBV14 and TRBJ2-1, with a weak D call TRBD2 (6 bases). This clonotype was sampled from a young woman with type 1 diabetes. The sequenced sample was central memory CD4+ T cells from blood. The CDR3, as DNA: TGTGCCAGCAGCCAAGCGATAGCGGCCAACCGAGGGAATGAGCAGTTCTTC. It is translated as CASSQAIAANRGNEQFF.